The 7 T cell receptor beta chains below were found in one sample sequenced in a study of cytomegalovirus exposure and HLA in healthy donors. Primers for the PCR totalled 60 Vbeta and 13 Jbeta. The data were produced by immunoSEQ multiplex PCR, yet TCRdb's version contains in-frame clones alone and is incomplete. Altogether around 62,000 clones are present, approximately 80% being singletons, with the ten largest covering 2.5% to 3.5%. Input material: PBMCs. The receptor source for this set is a woman aged 25 to 39 in good health and CMV-seronegative.

This CDR3 reads CASRRTGSNYGYTF. In DNA form, the CDR3 reads TGTGCCAGCAGAAGGACAGGGTCTAACTATGGCTACACCTTC. The V and J genes are TRBV2 and TRBJ1-2; 8 bases map to TRBD1. The V gene's germline CDR1 is SNHLY and CDR2 FYNNEI. Trimming removed 6 bases from V and 0 bases from J; junction bases left unmatched: 3. This CDR3 is built from 14 residues. The full variable domain, in which reference TRBV2 and TRBJ1-2 provide the parts outside the CDR3, is EPEVTQTPSHQVTQMGQEVILRCVPISNHLYFYWYRQILGQKVEFLVSFYNNEISEKSEIFDDQFSVERPDGSNFTLKIRSTKLEDSAMYFCASRRTGSNYGYTFGSGTRLTVV.

The chain employs TRBV5-6 and TRBJ2-7; 8 bases match TRBD1. The CDR3 loop spans 13 amino acids. Germline V CDR1 and CDR2: SGHDT, YYEEEE. Trimming took 4 bases from V and 3 from J; bases not matched to a gene: 3. CDR3 protein: CASSTDRDYEQYF. The CDR3 DNA follows: TGTGCCAGCAGCACGGACAGGGACTACGAGCAGTACTTC. Drawing the rest from reference TRBV5-6 and TRBJ2-7, the complete variable domain is DAGVTQSPTHLIKTRGQQVTLRCSPKSGHDTVSWYQQALGQGPQFIFQYYEEEERQRGNFPDRFSGHQFPNYSSELNVNALLLGDSALYLCASSTDRDYEQYFGPGTRLTVT.

This chain links TRBV6-5 with TRBJ1-6; 7 bases are a match to TRBD1. The CDR3 loop spans 14 amino acids. CDR1 is MNHEY and CDR2 is SVGAGI in the germline V gene. The ends lost 10 bases at V and 5 bases at J; junction bases unmatched: 8. CDR3 loop: CATRDSRNNSPLHF. The DNA for the CDR3 is TGTGCCACCAGGGACAGCCGAAATAATTCACCCCTCCACTTT.

The genes are TRBV6-1 and TRBJ1-6; D may be TRBD1 (5 bases). The V end was cut by 3 bases, the J end by 4 bases, with 22 bases between. Germline loops: CDR1 MNHNS, CDR2 SASEGT. This CDR3 spans 19 amino acids. The CDR3 loop reads CASSDGPGGARPYNSPLHF. The DNA for the CDR3 is TGTGCCAGCAGTGACGGGCCGGGCGGGGCCCGCCCATATAATTCACCCCTCCACTTT.

Concerning this clone: Other DNA sequences of this sample code for an identical CDR3. The V call is TRBV11-3, the J call TRBJ1-2; 10 bases line up with TRBD1. CDR1 is SGHNT, CDR2 YENEEA, per germline. The CDR3 runs to 15 residues. Trimming at V came to 5 bases and at J to 7 bases, leaving 10 bases not matched to a gene. The CDR3 DNA is TGTGCCAGCAGCCCGACGACAGGGGGCGAGGGTGGCTACACCTTC. Its translation: CASSPTTGGEGGYTF. The variable domain in full, completed from reference TRBV11-3 and TRBJ1-2, reads EAGVVQSPRYKIIEKKQPVAFWCNPISGHNTLYWYLQNLGQGPELLIRYENEEAVDDSQLPKDRFSAERLKGVDSTLKIQPAELGDSAVYLCASSPTTGGEGGYTFGSGTRLTVV.

The chain is built from TRBV5-1 and TRBJ1-5; TRBD1 might be the D (6 bases). V lost 0 bases and J 7 bases, leaving 11 bases between the germline ends. Germline-derived CDR1 and CDR2 are SGHRS and YFSETQ. CDR3 length equals 14 residues. The CDR3 DNA reads TGCGCCAGCAGCTTGGCCTGGGGGGGCCAGCCCCAGCATTTT. Protein product: CASSLAWGGQPQHF. Full variable domain (missing parts from reference TRBV5-1 and TRBJ1-5): KAGVTQTPRYLIKTRGQQVTLSCSPISGHRSVSWYQQTPGQGLQFLFEYFSETQRNKGNFPGRFSGRQFSNSRSEMNVSTLELGDSALYLCASSLAWGGQPQHFGDGTRLSIL.

The rearrangement uses TRBV27 and TRBJ1-2; TRBD1 matches 7 bases. This CDR3 has 13 amino acids. V was clipped by 10 bases and J by 7 bases; unmatched bases: 12. Germline V gene data show CDR1 as MNHEY and CDR2 as SMNVEV (reference sequence). This CDR3 is CATGGGAGGGYTF. In DNA form, the CDR3 reads TGTGCCACCGGCGGTGGGGCAGGGGGTGGCTACACCTTC.